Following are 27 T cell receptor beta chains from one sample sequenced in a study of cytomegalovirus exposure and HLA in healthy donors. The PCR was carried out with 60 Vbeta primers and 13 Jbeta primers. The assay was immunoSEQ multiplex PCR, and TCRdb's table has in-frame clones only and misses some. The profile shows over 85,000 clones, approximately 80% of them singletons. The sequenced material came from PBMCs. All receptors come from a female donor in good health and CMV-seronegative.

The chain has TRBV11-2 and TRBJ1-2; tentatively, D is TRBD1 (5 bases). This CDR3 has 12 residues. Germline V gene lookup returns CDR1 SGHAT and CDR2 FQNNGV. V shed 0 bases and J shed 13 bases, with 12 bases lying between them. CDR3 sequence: CASSLERGGGTF. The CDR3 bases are TGTGCCAGCAGCTTAGAAAGAGGCGGGGGCACCTTC. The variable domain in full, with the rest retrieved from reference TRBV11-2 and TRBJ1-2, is EAGVAQSPRYKIIEKRQSVAFWCNPISGHATLYWYQQILGQGPKLLIQFQNNGVVDDSQLPKDRFSAERLKGVDSTLKIQPAKLEDSAVYLCASSLERGGGTFGSGTRLTVV.

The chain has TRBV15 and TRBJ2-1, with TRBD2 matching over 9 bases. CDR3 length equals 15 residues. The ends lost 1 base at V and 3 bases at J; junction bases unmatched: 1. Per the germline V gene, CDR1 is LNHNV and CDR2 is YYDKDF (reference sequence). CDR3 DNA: TGTGCCACCAGCAGAGTAGCGGGAGTCTACAATGAGCAGTTCTTC. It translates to CATSRVAGVYNEQFF.

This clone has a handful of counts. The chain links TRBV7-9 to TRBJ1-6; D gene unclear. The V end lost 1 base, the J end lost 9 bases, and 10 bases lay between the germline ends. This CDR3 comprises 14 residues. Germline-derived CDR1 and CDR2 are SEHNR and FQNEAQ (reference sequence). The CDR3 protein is CASSLGHQTSPLHF. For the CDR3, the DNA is TGTGCCAGCAGCTTAGGACATCAAACTTCACCCCTCCACTTT.

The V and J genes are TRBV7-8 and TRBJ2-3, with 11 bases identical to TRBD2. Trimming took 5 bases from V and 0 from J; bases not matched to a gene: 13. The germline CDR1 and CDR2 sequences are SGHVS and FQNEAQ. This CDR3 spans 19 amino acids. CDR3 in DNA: TGTGCCAGCAGCCCGCGCCTTAGCGGGGGGGCGTTTAGCACAGATACGCAGTATTTT. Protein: CASSPRLSGGAFSTDTQYF.

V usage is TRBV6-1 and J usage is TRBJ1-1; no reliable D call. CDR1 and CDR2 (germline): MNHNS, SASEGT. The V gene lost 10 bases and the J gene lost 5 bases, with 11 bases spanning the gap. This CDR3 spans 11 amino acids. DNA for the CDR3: TGTGCCACCAAGCGAGGGACTGAAGCTTTCTTT. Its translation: CATKRGTEAFF.

The CDR3 here is CASSYRDRGYNEQFF. The CDR3 region has the DNA TGTGCCAGCAGTTACCGGGACAGGGGCTACAATGAGCAGTTCTTC. V is TRBV6-5 and J is TRBJ2-1; 10 positions match TRBD1. The V gene's germline CDR1 is MNHEY and CDR2 SVGAGI. V was clipped by 2 bases and J by 3 bases; unmatched bases: 1. The length of the CDR3 is 15 residues.

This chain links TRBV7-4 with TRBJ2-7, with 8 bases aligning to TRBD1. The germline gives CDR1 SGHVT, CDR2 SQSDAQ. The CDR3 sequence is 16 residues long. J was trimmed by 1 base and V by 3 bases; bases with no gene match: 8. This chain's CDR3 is CASSFFLTGGSYEQYF. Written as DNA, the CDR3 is TGTGCCAGCAGCTTCTTCCTTACAGGGGGGTCCTACGAGCAGTACTTC.

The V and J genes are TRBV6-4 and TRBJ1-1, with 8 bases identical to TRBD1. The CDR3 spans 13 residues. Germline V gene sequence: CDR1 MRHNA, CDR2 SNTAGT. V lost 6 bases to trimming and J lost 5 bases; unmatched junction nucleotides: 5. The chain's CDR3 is CASSADRGTEAFF. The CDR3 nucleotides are TGTGCCAGCAGCGCCGACAGGGGAACTGAAGCTTTCTTT.

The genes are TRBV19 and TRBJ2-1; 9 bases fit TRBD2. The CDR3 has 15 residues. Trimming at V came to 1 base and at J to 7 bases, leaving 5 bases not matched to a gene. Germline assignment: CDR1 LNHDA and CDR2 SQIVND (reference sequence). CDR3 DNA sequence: TGTGCCAGTAGTATAGTAGCGGGAGCGATAAATGAGCAGTTCTTC. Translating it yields CASSIVAGAINEQFF.

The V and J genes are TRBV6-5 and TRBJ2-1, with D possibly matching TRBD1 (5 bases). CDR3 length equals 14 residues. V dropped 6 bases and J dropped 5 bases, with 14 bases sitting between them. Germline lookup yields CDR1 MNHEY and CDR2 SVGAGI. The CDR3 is CASSLRQGNNEQFF. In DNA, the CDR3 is TGTGCCAGCAGCTTGAGGCAGGGAAACAATGAGCAGTTCTTC.

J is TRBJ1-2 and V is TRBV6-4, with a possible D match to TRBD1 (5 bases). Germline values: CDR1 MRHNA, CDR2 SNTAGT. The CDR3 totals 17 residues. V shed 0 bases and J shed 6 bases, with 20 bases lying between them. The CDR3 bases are TGTGCCAGCAGTGACTCTTACACAGGCTGGAGTTTGCATGGCTACACCTTC. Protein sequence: CASSDSYTGWSLHGYTF.

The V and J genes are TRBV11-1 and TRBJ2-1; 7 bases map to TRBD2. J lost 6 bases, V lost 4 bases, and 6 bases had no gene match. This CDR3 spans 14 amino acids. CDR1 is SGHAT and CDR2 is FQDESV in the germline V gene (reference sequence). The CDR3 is CASSSLAESNEQFF. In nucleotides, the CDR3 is TGTGCCAGCAGCTCTCTAGCGGAGAGCAATGAGCAGTTCTTC.

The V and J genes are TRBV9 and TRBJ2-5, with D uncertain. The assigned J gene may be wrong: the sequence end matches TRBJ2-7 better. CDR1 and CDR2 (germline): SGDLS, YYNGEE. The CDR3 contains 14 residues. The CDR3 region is CASSVRVSRSEQYF. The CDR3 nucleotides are TGTGCCAGCAGCGTCCGGGTCAGTCGTTCCGAGCAGTACTTC.

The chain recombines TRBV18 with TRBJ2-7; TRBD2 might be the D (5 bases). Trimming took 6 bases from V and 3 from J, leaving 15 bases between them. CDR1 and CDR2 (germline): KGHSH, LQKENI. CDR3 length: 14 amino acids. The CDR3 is CASSSSSGDYEQYF. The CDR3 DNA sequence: TGTGCCAGCTCCAGTTCCAGCGGAGACTACGAGCAGTACTTC.

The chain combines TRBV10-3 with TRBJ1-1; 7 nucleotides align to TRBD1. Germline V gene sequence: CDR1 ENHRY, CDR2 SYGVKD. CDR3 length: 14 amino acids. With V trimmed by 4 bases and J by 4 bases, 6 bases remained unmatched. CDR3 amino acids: CAISGQGVFTEAFF. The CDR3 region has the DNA TGTGCCATCAGTGGGCAGGGGGTGTTCACTGAAGCTTTCTTT.

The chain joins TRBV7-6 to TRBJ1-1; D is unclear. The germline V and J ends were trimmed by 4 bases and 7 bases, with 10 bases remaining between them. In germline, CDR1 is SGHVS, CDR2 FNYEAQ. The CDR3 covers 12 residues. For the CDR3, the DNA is TGTGCCAGCAGCTCCACTCGTGGTGAAGCTTTCTTT. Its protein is CASSSTRGEAFF.

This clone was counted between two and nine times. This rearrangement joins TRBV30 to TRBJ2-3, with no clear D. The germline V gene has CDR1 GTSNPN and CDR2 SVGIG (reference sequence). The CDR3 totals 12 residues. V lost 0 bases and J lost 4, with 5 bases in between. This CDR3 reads CAWSVTADTQYF. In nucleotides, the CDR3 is TGTGCCTGGAGTGTAACGGCAGATACGCAGTATTTT.

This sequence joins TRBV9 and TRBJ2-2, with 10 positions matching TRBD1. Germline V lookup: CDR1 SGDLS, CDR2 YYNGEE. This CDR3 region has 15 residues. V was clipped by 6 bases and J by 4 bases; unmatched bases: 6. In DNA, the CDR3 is TGTGCCAGCAATCAACGGACAGGGGGCACCGGGGAGCTGTTTTTT. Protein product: CASNQRTGGTGELFF. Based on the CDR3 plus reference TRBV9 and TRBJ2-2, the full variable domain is DSGVTQTPKHLITATGQRVTLRCSPRSGDLSVYWYQQSLDQGLQFLIQYYNGEERAKGNILERFSAQQFPDLHSELNLSSLELGDSALYFCASNQRTGGTGELFFGEGSRLTVL.

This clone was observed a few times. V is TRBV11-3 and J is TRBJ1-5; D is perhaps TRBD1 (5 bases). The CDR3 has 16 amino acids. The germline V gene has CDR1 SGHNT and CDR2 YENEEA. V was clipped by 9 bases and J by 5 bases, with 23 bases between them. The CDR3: CASKLDTFSGDQPQHF. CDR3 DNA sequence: TGTGCCAGTAAGCTTGATACATTTTCGGGGGATCAGCCCCAGCATTTT.

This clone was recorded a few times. The CDR3 DNA reads TGTGCCACTCGACGAGACAGGGGCTACGAGCAGTACTTC. It is translated as CATRRDRGYEQYF. The V and J genes are TRBV6-6 and TRBJ2-7; 8 bases agree with TRBD1. V dropped 10 bases and J dropped 3; count of bases not matched to a gene: 8. The CDR3 is made up of 13 amino acids. Germline V lookup: CDR1 MNHNY, CDR2 SVGAGI (reference sequence).

CDR3 protein: CASSLVNRLAGITDTQYF. The CDR3 region has the DNA TGTGCCAGCAGCTTAGTAAACAGACTAGCGGGAATCACAGATACGCAGTATTTT. This chain links TRBV13 with TRBJ2-3; 11 bases line up with TRBD2. CDR3 length: 18 residues. Trimming took 1 base from V and 2 from J; bases not matched to a gene: 8. Per germline, CDR1 PRHDT and CDR2 FYEKMQ (reference sequence). Complete variable domain (other parts from reference TRBV13 and TRBJ2-3): AAGVIQSPRHLIKEKRETATLKCYPIPRHDTVYWYQQGPGQDPQFLISFYEKMQSDKGSIPDRFSAQQFSDYHSELNMSSLELGDSALYFCASSLVNRLAGITDTQYFGPGTRLTVL.

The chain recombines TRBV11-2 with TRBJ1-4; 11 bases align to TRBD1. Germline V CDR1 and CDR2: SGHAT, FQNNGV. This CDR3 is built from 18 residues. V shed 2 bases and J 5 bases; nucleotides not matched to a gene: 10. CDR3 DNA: TGTGCCAGCAGCTTACTACTTATGGGGACAGGGGGAAATGAAAAACTGTTTTTT. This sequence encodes CASSLLLMGTGGNEKLFF.

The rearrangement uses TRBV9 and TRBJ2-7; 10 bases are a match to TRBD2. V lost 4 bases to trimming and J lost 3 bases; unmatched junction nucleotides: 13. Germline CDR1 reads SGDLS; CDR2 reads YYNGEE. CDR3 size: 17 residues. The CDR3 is CASSPWASGLASYEQYF. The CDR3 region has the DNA TGTGCCAGCAGCCCTTGGGCGTCGGGACTAGCGAGCTACGAGCAGTACTTC.

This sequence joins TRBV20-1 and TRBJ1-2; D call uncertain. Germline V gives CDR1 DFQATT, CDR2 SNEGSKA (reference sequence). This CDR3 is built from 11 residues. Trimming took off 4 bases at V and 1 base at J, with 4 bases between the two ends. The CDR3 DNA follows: TGCAGTGCTACAGTTAACTATGGCTACACCTTC. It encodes CSATVNYGYTF.

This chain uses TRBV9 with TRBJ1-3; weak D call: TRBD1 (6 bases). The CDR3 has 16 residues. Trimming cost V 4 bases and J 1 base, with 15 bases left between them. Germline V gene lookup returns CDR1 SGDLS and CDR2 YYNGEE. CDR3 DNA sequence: TGTGCCAGCAGCACCAAGGACAGCGTATCTGGAAACACCATATATTTT. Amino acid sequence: CASSTKDSVSGNTIYF. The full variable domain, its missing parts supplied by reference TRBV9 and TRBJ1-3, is DSGVTQTPKHLITATGQRVTLRCSPRSGDLSVYWYQQSLDQGLQFLIQYYNGEERAKGNILERFSAQQFPDLHSELNLSSLELGDSALYFCASSTKDSVSGNTIYFGEGSWLTVV.

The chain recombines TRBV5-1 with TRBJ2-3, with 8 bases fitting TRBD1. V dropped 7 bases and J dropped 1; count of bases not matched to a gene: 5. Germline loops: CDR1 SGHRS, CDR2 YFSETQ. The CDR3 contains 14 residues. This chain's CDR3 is CASEGQGGTDTQYF. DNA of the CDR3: TGCGCCAGCGAAGGACAGGGCGGCACAGATACGCAGTATTTT.

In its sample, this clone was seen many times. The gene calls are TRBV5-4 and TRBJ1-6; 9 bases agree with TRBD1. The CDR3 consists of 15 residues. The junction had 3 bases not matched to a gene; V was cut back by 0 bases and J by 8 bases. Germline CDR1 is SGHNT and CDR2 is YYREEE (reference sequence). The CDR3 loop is CASSLDRGLHSPLHF. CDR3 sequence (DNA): TGTGCCAGCAGCTTGGACAGGGGGCTGCATTCACCCCTCCACTTT.